The 25 T cell receptor beta chains reported below all come from one sample, sequenced in a study of CXCR3-negative and CXCR3-positive naive CD8 T cells. Preparation of TRB cDNA libraries relied on 5' RACE carrying UMI labels. TCRdb re-called the 5' RACE reads and gives one entry per CDR3 protein, without DNA. In total, the table holds 20,000 to 25,000 distinct CDR3 sequences. The specimen sequenced was memory CD8+ T cells from blood. The source of these receptors is a human donor in good health. Some clones in this sample may be carry-over from other donors' samples.

V and J are TRBV12-3 or TRBV12-4 and TRBJ2-1; TCRdb's D call, TRBD2, is unchecked because there is no DNA. The CDR3 consists of 12 residues. This CDR3 is CASNVGENEQFF.

CDR3 residues: CASSYQALTYNEQFF. V and J are TRBV7-9 and TRBJ2-1. CDR3 length: 15 residues. Germline V gives CDR1 SEHNR, CDR2 FQNEAQ (reference sequence).

The chain has TRBV3-2 and TRBJ2-5; absent DNA, TCRdb's TRBD1 call cannot be checked. TRBV3-2 is termed a pseudogene. This CDR3 comprises 15 residues. The CDR3 is CASRRRGPRGKTQYF.

The chain combines TRBV4-3 with TRBJ2-3; TCRdb outputs TRBD2, but without DNA this stays unchecked. From germline, CDR1 is LGHNA and CDR2 YSLEER. The CDR3 covers 16 residues. The CDR3 region is CASSQDWESMVDTQYF.

The rearrangement uses TRBV6-5 and TRBJ2-5; TCRdb lists TRBD1, though no DNA is available to test this call. The CDR3 consists of 14 residues. In germline, CDR1 is MNHEY, CDR2 SVGAGI. This chain's CDR3 is CASQQGQTEETQYF.

The chain uses TRBV29-1 and TRBJ2-1. This CDR3 has 16 residues. Germline values: CDR1 SQVTM, CDR2 ANQGSEA. The CDR3 here is CSVLGFGQESYNEQFF.

The chain couples TRBV27 to TRBJ2-7. This CDR3 is 14 amino acids long. Germline CDR1 and CDR2: MNHEY and SMNVEV (reference sequence). CDR3 sequence: CASSLTGSSYEQYF.

The J gene is TRBJ1-6, the V gene TRBV28; the D call from TCRdb, TRBD1, cannot be confirmed without DNA. Germline lookup yields CDR1 MDHEN and CDR2 SYDVKM. The CDR3 sequence is 15 residues long. The CDR3 spells CASSSGQGDNSPLHF.

The gene calls are TRBV20-1 and TRBJ2-7. Per the germline V gene, CDR1 is DFQATT and CDR2 is SNEGSKA (reference sequence). This CDR3 has 12 amino acids. This CDR3 reads CSARDPDYEQYF.

This chain uses TRBV7-2 with TRBJ2-1; the TCRdb call, TRBD2, lacks DNA for checking. The CDR3 extends over 16 amino acids. Germline loops: CDR1 SGHTA, CDR2 FQGNSA. CDR3 region: CASSILAGGTYNEQFF.

The chain employs TRBV7-9 and TRBJ2-1. Germline V lookup: CDR1 SEHNR, CDR2 FQNEAQ (reference sequence). The CDR3 runs to 13 residues. CDR3 amino acids: CASSLLLYNEQFF.

V and J are TRBV5-1 and TRBJ2-7. The CDR3 spans 14 residues. Per germline, CDR1 SGHRS and CDR2 YFSETQ. The CDR3 protein is CASSLLGGSYEQYF.

Considering frequency, this clonotype is medium-sized (0.01 to 0.1%). The CDR3 sequence is CSARDQGPTETQYF. V gene TRBV20-1 combines with J gene TRBJ2-5. CDR3 length: 14 amino acids. Looked up from germline, CDR1 is DFQATT and CDR2 is SNEGSKA (reference sequence).

The J gene is TRBJ2-7, the V gene TRBV7-8; the TCRdb D gene call, TRBD2, has no DNA to confirm it. Per the germline V gene, CDR1 is SGHVS and CDR2 is FQNEAQ. CDR3 length: 13 residues. CDR3 protein: CASNPRGSYEQYF.

The genes are TRBV29-1 and TRBJ2-7; TCRdb indicates TRBD2, and absent DNA this call remains unverified. The germline V gene has CDR1 SQVTM and CDR2 ANQGSEA. CDR3 size: 15 residues. CDR3 in amino acids: CSVESYEGPPYEQYF.

This chain connects TRBV6-4 to TRBJ2-1; the TCRdb D gene call, TRBD2, has no DNA to confirm it. Germline lookup yields CDR1 MRHNA and CDR2 SNTAGT. The CDR3 has 15 residues. CDR3: CASSDGSGGIDEQFF.

The V and J genes are TRBV5-1 and TRBJ1-5. This CDR3 is built from 16 residues. CDR1 SGHRS and CDR2 YFSETQ come from the germline V gene. CDR3 sequence: CASSLSVRASNQPQHF.

The chain couples TRBV3-1 to TRBJ2-1; TCRdb designates TRBD2, a call that cannot be tested without DNA. The CDR3 sequence is 17 residues long. The germline CDR1 and CDR2 sequences are LGHDT and YNNKEL (reference sequence). The CDR3 region is CASSHVSRIRSYNEQFF.

The V gene is TRBV10-2, the J gene TRBJ2-7; the TCRdb D gene call, TRBD1, has no DNA to confirm it. The CDR3 sequence is 14 residues long. From germline, CDR1 is WSHSY and CDR2 SAAADI. This chain's CDR3 is CASSEGHILYEQYF.

The V gene is TRBV6-1, the J gene TRBJ1-1. The germline CDR1 and CDR2 sequences are MNHNS and SASEGT. This CDR3 region has 13 residues. CDR3 sequence: CASSETTPTEAFF.

This clonotype is deemed large by its frequency. The chain's CDR3 is CAWSQGAPTDTQYF. This chain joins TRBV30 and TRBJ2-3; TCRdb picks TRBD1, but there is no DNA to check that call. This CDR3 is 14 amino acids long. Per the germline V gene, CDR1 is GTSNPN and CDR2 is SVGIG (reference sequence).

The chain is built from TRBV27 and TRBJ1-2. CDR3 length: 16 residues. Germline-derived CDR1 and CDR2 are MNHEY and SMNVEV (reference sequence). CDR3 loop: CASSLSRAALTYGYTF.

This sequence joins TRBV4-3 and TRBJ1-1; lacking DNA, the TRBD1 call made by TCRdb goes unchecked. Germline CDR1 reads LGHNA; CDR2 reads YSLEER. The CDR3 is 13 amino acids. CDR3 in amino acids: CASSPDRGTEAFF.

This chain uses TRBV29-1 with TRBJ2-3; lacking DNA, the TRBD2 call made by TCRdb goes unchecked. Germline-derived CDR1 and CDR2 are SQVTM and ANQGSEA. CDR3 length: 18 residues. The CDR3 is CSVELWASGRPDTDTQYF.

J is TRBJ2-1 and V is TRBV4-2; TCRdb designates TRBD2, a call that cannot be tested without DNA. Germline CDR1 and CDR2: LGHNA and YNFKEQ. The CDR3 length is 14 residues. CDR3 sequence reads: CASSQIAGGPEQFF.